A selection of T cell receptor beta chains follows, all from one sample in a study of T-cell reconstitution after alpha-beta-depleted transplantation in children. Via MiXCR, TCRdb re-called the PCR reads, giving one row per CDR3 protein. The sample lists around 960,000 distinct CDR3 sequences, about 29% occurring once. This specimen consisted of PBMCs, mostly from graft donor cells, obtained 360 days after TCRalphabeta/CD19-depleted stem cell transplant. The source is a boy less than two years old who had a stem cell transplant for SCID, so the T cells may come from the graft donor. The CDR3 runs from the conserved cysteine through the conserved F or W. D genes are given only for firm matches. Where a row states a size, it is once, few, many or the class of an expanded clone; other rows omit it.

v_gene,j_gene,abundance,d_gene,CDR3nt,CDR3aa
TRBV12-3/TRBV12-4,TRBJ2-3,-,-,TGTGCCAGCAGTTTATGGGGGAAGGGGAGCACAGATACGCAGTATTTT,CASSLWGKGSTDTQYF
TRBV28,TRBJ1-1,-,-,TGTGCCAGCACCTCGGGAGAGGTTGAAGCTTTCTTT,CASTSGEVEAFF
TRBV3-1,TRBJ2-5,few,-,TGTGCCAGCAGCGCCGGAGGGGGCACCGGGACCCAGTACTTC,CASSAGGGTGTQYF
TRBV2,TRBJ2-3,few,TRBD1,TGTGCCAGCAGGGACAGGGAATTAGCAGATACGCAGTATTTT,CASRDRELADTQYF
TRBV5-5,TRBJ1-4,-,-,TGTGCCAGCAGCTTAGTGGCAGGGCCGAATGAAAAACTGTTTTTT,CASSLVAGPNEKLFF
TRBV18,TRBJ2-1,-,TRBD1,TGTGCCAGCTCAGACTCCAGGGGGACAACATACAATGAGCAGTTCTTC,CASSDSRGTTYNEQFF
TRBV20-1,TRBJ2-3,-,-,TGCAGTGCGGAGGGGAGCACAGATACGCAGTATTTT,CSAEGSTDTQYF
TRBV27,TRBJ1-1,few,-,TGTGCCAGCAGTTTATGGGCCTCGCTTGGGGGGGGCGTTTCACTGAACACTGAAGCTTTCTTT,CASSLWASLGGGVSLNTEAFF
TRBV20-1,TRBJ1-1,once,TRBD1,TGCAGTGCTAGGGAGCCGGGACAGGCGAACACTGAAGCTTTCTTT,CSAREPGQANTEAFF
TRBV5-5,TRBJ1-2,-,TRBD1,TGTGCCAGCAGCCGCGGACAGGCTTCTAACTATGGCTACACCTTC,CASSRGQASNYGYTF
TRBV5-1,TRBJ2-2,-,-,TGCGCCAGCAGCAGTAACTGGAGGCTGTTTTTT,CASSSNWRLFF
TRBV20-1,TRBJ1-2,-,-,TGCAGTGCTAGAGATTTTGAGGGGGTGGGTTATGGCTACACCTTC,CSARDFEGVGYGYTF
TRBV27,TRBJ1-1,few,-,TGTGCCAGCAGTCCCCGGGGATATCAAGCTTTCTTT,CASSPRGYQAFF
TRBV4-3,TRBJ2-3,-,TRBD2,TGCGCCAGCAGCCAGCGGGGGATCACAGATACGCAGTATTTT,CASSQRGITDTQYF
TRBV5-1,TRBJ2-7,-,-,TGCGCCAGCAGCTGGGGGACAAACTCGCACCGCTACGAGCAGTACTTC,CASSWGTNSHRYEQYF
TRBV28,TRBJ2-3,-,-,TGTGCCAGCAGTTTGCCAAACAGAGCCCAGACCTCAGATACGCAGTATTTT,CASSLPNRAQTSDTQYF
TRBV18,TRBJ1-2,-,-,TGTGCCAGCTCACCCAACCGGGAGGCTAACTATGGCTACACCTTC,CASSPNREANYGYTF
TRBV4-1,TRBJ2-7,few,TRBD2,TGCGCCAGCAGCCCTAGCGGGGGGGCGTTATTCTACGAGCAGTACTTC,CASSPSGGALFYEQYF
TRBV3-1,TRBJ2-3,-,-,TGTGCCAGCAGCCTTGTTAGGACTTATACGCAGTATTTT,CASSLVRTYTQYF
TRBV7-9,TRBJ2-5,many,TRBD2,TGTGCCAGCAGCTTAGCCCTAGCGGGACAAGAGACCCAGTACTTC,CASSLALAGQETQYF
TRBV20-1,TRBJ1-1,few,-,TGCAGTGCTAGAAATCCAGGGATGAACACTGAAGCTTTCTTT,CSARNPGMNTEAFF
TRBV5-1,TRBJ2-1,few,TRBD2,TGCGCCAGCAGCATACTAGCGGGGGTGCCCTACAATGAGCAGTTCTTC,CASSILAGVPYNEQFF
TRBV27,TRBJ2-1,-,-,TGTGCCAGCATGCAGGGGTTACCCTACAATGAGCAGTTCTTC,CASMQGLPYNEQFF
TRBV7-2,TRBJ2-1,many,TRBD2,TGTGCCAGCAGCTCCCGATTCAGGGAGGGTGAGCAGTTCTTC,CASSSRFREGEQFF
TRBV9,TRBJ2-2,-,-,TGTGCCAGCAGCCCGGGGGCTAGCGGCACCGGGGAGCTGTTTTTT,CASSPGASGTGELFF
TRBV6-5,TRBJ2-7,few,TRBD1,TGTGCCAGCAGTTACAGTGGGACAGCGAACTACGAGCAGTACTTC,CASSYSGTANYEQYF
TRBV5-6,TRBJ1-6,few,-,TGTGCCAGCAGCTGGAGGCATAATTCACCCCTCCACTTT,CASSWRHNSPLHF
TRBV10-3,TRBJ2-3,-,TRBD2,TGTGCCAGTGTAGCGGGGGCCCACACAGATACGCAGTATTTT,CASVAGAHTDTQYF
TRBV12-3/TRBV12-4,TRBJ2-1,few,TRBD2,TGTGCCAGCAGCGCTGGCCTAGCGGGGGGACCTGGGTATCTCTTC,CASSAGLAGGPGYLF
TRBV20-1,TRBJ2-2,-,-,TGCAGTGCTAGAGATGGGAGACCTACCTCCGGGGAGCTGTTTTTT,CSARDGRPTSGELFF
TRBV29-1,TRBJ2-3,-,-,TGCAGCGTTGAAAGAAACAGGAAAAGCACAGATACGCAGTATTTT,CSVERNRKSTDTQYF
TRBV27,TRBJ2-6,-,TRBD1,TGTGCCAGCAGTTACCGACAGGGTGCAATCTCTGGGGCCAACGTCCTGACTTTC,CASSYRQGAISGANVLTF
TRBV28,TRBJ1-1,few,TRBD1,TGTGCCAGCAGTTCAACAGGGGCTTGGAACACTGAAGCTTTCTTT,CASSSTGAWNTEAFF
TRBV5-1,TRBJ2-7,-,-,TGCGCCAGCAGCCGGGACCAGTCCTACGAGCAGTACTTC,CASSRDQSYEQYF
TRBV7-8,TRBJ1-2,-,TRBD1,TGTGCCAGCAGCTTGGGACAGACTCCATCGGGTGGCTACACCTTC,CASSLGQTPSGGYTF
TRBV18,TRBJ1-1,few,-,TGTGCCACGACACGGGGGAGGCTGAACACTGAAGCTTTCTTT,CATTRGRLNTEAFF
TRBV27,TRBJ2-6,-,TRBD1,TGTGCCACAATACGATGGGACAGGGGCTCTGGGGCCAACGTCCTGACTTTC,CATIRWDRGSGANVLTF
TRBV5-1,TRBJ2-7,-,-,TGCGCCAGCAGAGGCACCCAGGAATATCGGCAGTACTTC,CASRGTQEYRQYF
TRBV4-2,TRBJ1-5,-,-,TGTGCCAGCAGCCAAGCGTTCGGCCTTAATCAGCCCCAGCATTTT,CASSQAFGLNQPQHF
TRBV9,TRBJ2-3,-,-,TGTGCCAGCAGCTCTCGGACTAACCGCACAGATACGCAGTATTTT,CASSSRTNRTDTQYF
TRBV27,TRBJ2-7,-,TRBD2,TGTGCCAGCAGCCCTCGGGGGCTAGCGGGAGGGATCTACGAGGAGCAGTACTTC,CASSPRGLAGGIYEEQYF
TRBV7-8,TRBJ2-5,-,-,TGTGCCAGCAGCTTTCGTCCCCCTCAGGAGACCCAGTACTTC,CASSFRPPQETQYF
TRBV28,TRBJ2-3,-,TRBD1,TGTGCCAGCAGGGATTTAAGGGACAGACCCACAGATACGCAGTATTTT,CASRDLRDRPTDTQYF
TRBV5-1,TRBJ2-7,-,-,TGCGCCAGCAGCTTGTGGGCAGGTCAGACCTACGAGCAGTACTTC,CASSLWAGQTYEQYF
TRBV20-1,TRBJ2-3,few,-,TGCAGTGCCGGTGTAAGCCCGGGGGGCGTTGCAGATACGCAGTATTTT,CSAGVSPGGVADTQYF
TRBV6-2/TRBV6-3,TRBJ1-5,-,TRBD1,TGTGCCAGCAGTTACCAGACTGGACAGGGCCAGCAGCCCCAGCATTTT,CASSYQTGQGQQPQHF
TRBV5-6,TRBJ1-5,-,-,TGTGCCAGCAGCTTGGCACATAGGAATCAGCCCCAGCATTTT,CASSLAHRNQPQHF
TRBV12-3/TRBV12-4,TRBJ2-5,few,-,TGTGCCAGCAGTTTCCACGTTTTCACGGACCAAGAGACCCAGTACTTC,CASSFHVFTDQETQYF
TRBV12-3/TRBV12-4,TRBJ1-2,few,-,TGTGCCAGCGGCCAACTCCTTACTCCCCTTGGCTACACCTTC,CASGQLLTPLGYTF
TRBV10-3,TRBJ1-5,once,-,TGTGCCATCAGTGAGCGGGACCCAGGGAATCAGCCCCAGCATTTT,CAISERDPGNQPQHF
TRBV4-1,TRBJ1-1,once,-,TGCGCCAGCAGCCATATGGGCAGAAACACTGAAGCTTTCTTT,CASSHMGRNTEAFF
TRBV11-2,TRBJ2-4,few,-,TGTGCCAGCAGTTGGAGGGGTCGGACATCGACACTAGCCAAAAACATTCAGTACTTC,CASSWRGRTSTLAKNIQYF
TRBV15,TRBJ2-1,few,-,TGTGCCACCAGCAGAGATCTCGCGGGGAATGAGCAGTTCTTC,CATSRDLAGNEQFF
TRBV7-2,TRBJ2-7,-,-,TGTGCCAGCAGCTTAGGACATTACCTCTACGAGCAGTACTTC,CASSLGHYLYEQYF
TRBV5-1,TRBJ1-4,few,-,TGCGCCAGCCGAGGCCAGCCGGGGGGTGAAAAACTGTTTTTT,CASRGQPGGEKLFF